The rows below give T cell receptor beta chains drawn from one sample of a study of PD-L1 blockade in urothelial cancer. Clones were sequenced by immunoSEQ multiplex PCR, and TCRdb holds only the in-frame ones, with some missing. This table holds tens of thousands of clones, around 91% found once. The sequencing here drew on PBMCs, taken around atezolizumab (anti-PD-L1) treatment. The receptors stem from an older woman with urothelial cancer. Both conserved end residues are part of each CDR3. D genes are given only for firm matches. Clone size appears in some rows only: once, few, many, or a class for an expanded clone.

j_call d_call clone_size v_call cdr3_nt cdr3_aa
TRBJ2-1 - - TRBV13 TGTGCCAGCAGCTTAGACGGGGAACCACAATATGAGCAGTTCTTC CASSLDGEPQYEQFF
TRBJ2-7 - - TRBV6-5 TGTGCCAGCAGTTACGCGAGGGAGCAGTACTTC CASSYAREQYF
TRBJ2-7 - - TRBV13 TGTGCCAGCAGCTCCGACAAGTCTCGCTACGAGCAGTACTTC CASSSDKSRYEQYF
TRBJ2-7 TRBD1 - TRBV5-5 TGTGCCAGCAGCTTTGGCCGGACAGGGAGCTACGAGCAGTACTTC CASSFGRTGSYEQYF
TRBJ2-7 TRBD1 - TRBV9 TGTGCCAGCAGCGTAGAGGGACAGCCCTACGAGCAGTACTTC CASSVEGQPYEQYF
TRBJ1-2 TRBD1 - TRBV10-3 TGTGCCATCAGTGAGACAGGGGATGATGGCTACACCTTC CAISETGDDGYTF
TRBJ1-1 - - TRBV29-1 TGCAGCGTTGATGGGGGGGGTTACACTGAAGCTTTCTTT CSVDGGGYTEAFF
TRBJ2-4 TRBD2 - TRBV4-1 TGCGCCAGCAGCCAAGTTGGACTAGCGGGAGGAAGGAACATTCAGTACTTC CASSQVGLAGGRNIQYF
TRBJ2-7 - - TRBV19 TGTGCCAGTACCAGCGGGCTGAGCGGGCAGTACTTC CASTSGLSGQYF
TRBJ1-4 - - TRBV10-3 TGTGCCATCAGTGAGTCACCAGGGGCTGGCACTAATGAAAAACTGTTTTTT CAISESPGAGTNEKLFF
TRBJ2-3 TRBD2 few TRBV9 TGTGCCAGCAGCGCGGGGGGAGGCCCAGATACGCAGTATTTT CASSAGGGPDTQYF
TRBJ1-6 - - TRBV5-5 TGTGCCAGCAGCTTGTTTGCGGTTTCACCCCTCCACTTT CASSLFAVSPLHF
TRBJ2-7 TRBD1 - TRBV27 TGTGCCAGCAGCCTAAGGTTGGGGACAGGGGCCCACGAGCAGTACTTC CASSLRLGTGAHEQYF
TRBJ2-7 TRBD2 - TRBV4-1 TGCGCCAGCAGCAACCCCGCGATAGCGGGATACTACGAGCAGTACTTC CASSNPAIAGYYEQYF
TRBJ1-5 TRBD1 - TRBV18 TGTGCCAGCTCACTCAGACAGGGTGGCAATCAGCCCCAGCATTTT CASSLRQGGNQPQHF
TRBJ2-7 TRBD1 - TRBV4-1 TGCGCCAGCAGCCGAGACGACAGGGCCGTCTACGAGCAGTACTTC CASSRDDRAVYEQYF
TRBJ2-3 TRBD2 - TRBV28 TGTGCCAGCAGTTTATGGGCTAGCGGGCAGAGCACAGATACGCAGTATTTT CASSLWASGQSTDTQYF
TRBJ2-7 - - TRBV7-2 TGTGCCAGCAGCCGCCGGTTAGGGGAATACGAGCAGTACTTC CASSRRLGEYEQYF
TRBJ2-7 - - TRBV6-4 TGTGCCAGCAGCTTTGACTTATCCTACGAGCAGTACTTC CASSFDLSYEQYF
TRBJ1-1 TRBD1 - TRBV29-1 TGCAGCCTCCAAGACAGGGAAGACGCTTTCTTT CSLQDREDAFF
TRBJ2-6 TRBD2 - TRBV28 TGTGCCAGCAGTTTATGGGACAGCGGGAGTGGGGCCAACGTCCTGACTTTC CASSLWDSGSGANVLTF
TRBJ1-1 - - TRBV7-2 TGTGCCAGCAGCTTAGACTGGACGGGAACGACTGAAGCTTTCTTT CASSLDWTGTTEAFF
TRBJ1-5 TRBD1 once TRBV10-2 TGCGCCAGCAATCGGGACAGGGGGCAAAATCAGCCCCAGCATTTT CASNRDRGQNQPQHF
TRBJ2-1 TRBD2 - TRBV11-3 TGTGCCAGCAGCACCAGGACTAGCGGGGGGGCCCCCTACAATGAGCAGTTCTTC CASSTRTSGGAPYNEQFF
TRBJ2-1 TRBD2 - TRBV4-2 TGTGCCAGCAGCGCGGGGAGGGGATCCTACAATGAGCAGTTCTTC CASSAGRGSYNEQFF
TRBJ2-3 - - TRBV7-9 TGTGCCAGCAGCTTAGGGTCTACCCTCACAGATACGCAGTATTTT CASSLGSTLTDTQYF
TRBJ2-7 - - TRBV5-1 TGCGCCAGCAGCTTGGATGACAGCCTCTACGAGCAGTACTTC CASSLDDSLYEQYF
TRBJ2-5 - - TRBV6-5 TGTGCCAGCAGCTTCGGGAAAGAGACCCAGTACTTC CASSFGKETQYF